This TCR beta chain comes out of a study of Ad26.COV2.S vaccination and SARS-CoV-2 variants. Whole-study context: Donor was one of the participants in the Ad26.COV2.S arm of the COV1001 trial.

As to treatment: over 15 received Ad26.COV2.S at low or high dose, single or two shots; five or six received placebo; per-sample allocation not given. Day 63 following the first vaccine or placebo injection was when the samples were taken. Boston hosted the donor, who was an adult aged 18-55 years. Germline V gene lookup returns CDR1 MNHEY and CDR2 SMNVEV (reference sequence). The CDR3 spans 15 residues. The V gene lost 2 bases and the J gene lost 0 bases, with 11 bases spanning the gap. Produced via immunoSEQ multiplex PCR; TCRdb's table is partial and in-frame only. The sample yields 300,000 to 350,000 clones, 90% seen once.

The receptor was derived from a person aged 18 to 65 who received the Ad26.COV2.S COVID-19 vaccine or a placebo. Here the sequenced sample was peripheral blood, taken in a trial of Ad26.COV2.S vaccine versus placebo. This chain connects TRBV27 to TRBJ2-7; no reliable D call. The DNA for the CDR3 is TGTGCCAGCAGTTTAATGTCTGCCTCCTCCTACGAGCAGTACTTC. Its translation is CASSLMSASSYEQYF.